What follows are 28 T cell receptor beta chains derived from one specimen sequenced in a study of T cell responses to AZD1222 COVID-19 vaccine. Assay used: immunoSEQ multiplex PCR; TCRdb lists only in-frame clones, some missing. Of some 190,000 clones in the sample, around 90% were seen once. The starting material was peripheral blood, obtained 28 days after the second AZD1222 dose. These receptors were obtained from an adult who received the AZD1222 COVID-19 vaccine.

The rearrangement links TRBV19 to TRBJ1-5; no clear D gene. Per the germline V gene, CDR1 is LNHDA and CDR2 is SQIVND (reference sequence). The CDR3 has 16 residues. With 7 bases removed from V and 0 bases from J, the gap between germline ends came to 16 bases. CDR3 coding DNA: TGTGCCAGTACTTTAGTGATGGGGATTAGCAATCAGCCCCAGCATTTT. It codes for CASTLVMGISNQPQHF.

This chain uses TRBV28 with TRBJ2-7; TRBD1 agrees at 8 bases. Per the germline V gene, CDR1 is MDHEN and CDR2 is SYDVKM. The CDR3 totals 13 residues. Trimming at V came to 10 bases and at J to 3 bases, leaving 8 bases not matched to a gene. The CDR3 sequence: CATRQGFDYEQYF. The CDR3 nucleotides are TGTGCCACCCGACAGGGGTTTGACTACGAGCAGTACTTC.

The genes are TRBV7-7 and TRBJ1-5; no clear D. CDR1 is SSHAT and CDR2 is FNYEAQ in the germline V gene (reference sequence). The CDR3 extends over 13 amino acids. V was trimmed by 1 base and J by 4 bases, leaving 5 bases between them. In DNA form, the CDR3 reads TGTGCCAGCAGCTTAGGTTGGAATCAGCCCCAGCATTTT. Translation gives CASSLGWNQPQHF.

This chain uses TRBV28 with TRBJ1-1, with a possible D match to TRBD1 (5 bases). Germline V gives CDR1 MDHEN, CDR2 SYDVKM. The CDR3 is made up of 16 amino acids. V dropped 6 bases and J dropped 1 base, with 18 bases sitting between them. The CDR3: CASSPPPGRWNTEAFF. The CDR3 region has the DNA TGTGCCAGCAGCCCACCTCCGGGACGCTGGAACACTGAAGCTTTCTTT.

The chain uses TRBV18 and TRBJ2-1; TRBD2 matches 7 bases. Germline trimming cut 6 bases from V and 7 bases from J; bases unmatched to any gene: 18. This CDR3 comprises 17 residues. Germline V gives CDR1 KGHSH, CDR2 LQKENI. CDR3 DNA sequence: TGTGCCAGCTCCCTCGCCTGGGAGGGGAGGAAAGGTAATGAGCAGTTCTTC. It translates to CASSLAWEGRKGNEQFF. Full variable domain (outside the CDR3, taken from reference TRBV18 and TRBJ2-1): NAGVMQNPRHLVRRRGQEARLRCSPMKGHSHVYWYRQLPEEGLKFMVYLQKENIIDESGMPKERFSAEFPKEGPSILRIQQVVRGDSAAYFCASSLAWEGRKGNEQFFGPGTRLTVL.

V is TRBV19 and J is TRBJ1-3; 8 nucleotides match TRBD1. Trimming took 10 bases from V and 3 from J; bases not matched to a gene: 17. In germline, CDR1 is LNHDA, CDR2 SQIVND (reference sequence). There are 17 residues in the CDR3. The DNA for the CDR3 is TGTGCCACCTCAAGGGGAGCGACAGGGGACGGTGGAAACACCATATATTTT. Translation: CATSRGATGDGGNTIYF.

There are a few counts of this clone. The V and J genes are TRBV7-3 and TRBJ2-7; TRBD2 is a possible D gene (6 bases). This CDR3 contains 15 residues. The germline gives CDR1 SGHTA, CDR2 FQGTGA. V was trimmed by 0 bases and J by 0 bases, leaving 9 bases between them. The CDR3 sequence is CASSLTGGSSYEQYF. DNA for the CDR3: TGTGCCAGCAGCTTAACGGGGGGTAGCTCCTACGAGCAGTACTTC.

This chain uses TRBV5-1 with TRBJ2-7; D is perhaps TRBD1 (6 bases). Germline V gene data show CDR1 as SGHRS and CDR2 as YFSETQ. This CDR3 spans 14 amino acids. V shed 2 bases and J shed 3 bases, with 12 bases lying between them. Here the CDR3 DNA reads TGCGCCAGCAGCTTCTACAGGGACAACTACGAGCAGTACTTC. It yields the protein CASSFYRDNYEQYF.

V usage is TRBV3-1 (or the pseudogene TRBV3-2) and J usage is TRBJ1-2, with TRBD1 identical over 8 bases. The CDR3 contains 14 residues. CDR1 and CDR2 from the germline V gene are LGHDT and YNNKEL (reference sequence). V lost 5 bases and J lost 8; bases outside the gene matches: 10. The chain's CDR3 is CASSERRTGSGYTF. In DNA form, the CDR3 reads TGTGCCAGCAGCGAGCGAAGGACAGGGTCGGGCTACACCTTC.

This rearrangement joins TRBV24-1 to TRBJ1-3; D possibly corresponds to TRBD1 (5 bases). This CDR3 comprises 15 residues. Looked up from germline, CDR1 is KGHDR and CDR2 is SFDVKD. The V end was cut by 5 bases, the J end by 0 bases, with 10 bases between. CDR3 coding DNA: TGTGCCACCAGTGCCGGGGCGAGCTCTGGAAACACCATATATTTT. Amino acids: CATSAGASSGNTIYF.

The chain joins TRBV18 to TRBJ2-1, with D perhaps matching TRBD1 (5 bases). Trimming cost V 9 bases and J 1 base, with 10 bases left between them. This CDR3 is built from 13 residues. Germline V gene sequence: CDR1 KGHSH, CDR2 LQKENI. CDR3 amino acids: CASGAPSYNEQFF. The CDR3 coding sequence is TGTGCCAGTGGGGCTCCTTCCTACAATGAGCAGTTCTTC.

This chain joins TRBV21-1 and TRBJ1-3; the D call in the table, TRBD1, was not verified against the DNA. TRBV21-1 is a pseudogene locus. The CDR3 is made up of 21 amino acids. CDR3 DNA: TGTGCCAGCAGCAAGGGTTTCCCTTCGGGACAGGGATTCCCGAGAGGAAACACCATATATTTT. This codes for CASSKGFPSGQGFPRGNTIYF.

This clone was detected only once. The CDR3 region is CASSPKMGNQPQHF. The CDR3, as DNA: TGTGCCAGCAGCCCCAAAATGGGCAATCAGCCCCAGCATTTT. The chain uses TRBV3-1 (or the pseudogene TRBV3-2) and TRBJ1-5, with D hard to call. This CDR3 has 14 amino acids. Per germline, CDR1 LGHDT and CDR2 YNNKEL (reference sequence). Trimming took off 4 bases at V and 2 bases at J, with 9 bases between the two ends.

The chain carries TRBV24-1 and TRBJ2-2; no definite D call. Germline-derived CDR1 and CDR2 are KGHDR and SFDVKD. Trimming removed 0 bases at V and 1 base at J, with 8 bases between. This CDR3 spans 16 amino acids. The CDR3 region has the DNA TGTGCCACCAGTGATTTGCAGTCGGGGAACACCGGGGAGCTGTTTTTT. It yields the protein CATSDLQSGNTGELFF.

The chain employs TRBV6-2 or TRBV6-3 and TRBJ2-5; D is uncertain. Deletions cut 2 bases from V and 5 bases from J, with 6 bases between. The germline V gene encodes CDR1 MNHEY and CDR2 SVGEGT. The CDR3 contains 12 residues. CDR3 bases: TGTGCCAGCAGTTACGTATTCGAGACCCAGTACTTC. Protein: CASSYVFETQYF.

V is TRBV19 and J is TRBJ2-5; D not certain. Germline-derived CDR1 and CDR2 are LNHDA and SQIVND (reference sequence). The CDR3 totals 9 residues. The CDR3 spells CTAVETQYF. CDR3 nucleotides: TGTACTGCAGTTGAGACCCAGTACTTC.

The genes are TRBV7-9 and TRBJ1-1; D might be TRBD1 (5 bases). Trimming removed 5 bases from V and 5 bases from J, with 9 bases in between. Germline-derived CDR1 and CDR2 are SEHNR and FQNEAQ (reference sequence). This CDR3 region has 12 residues. The CDR3 DNA follows: TGTGCCAGCAGCCCGGGGCGAACTGAAGCTTTCTTT. This gives the protein CASSPGRTEAFF.

V gene TRBV9 combines with J gene TRBJ2-1, with D perhaps TRBD1 (6 bases). The length of the CDR3 is 15 residues. V lost 3 bases to trimming and J lost 1 base, with 11 bases between them. Per the germline V gene, CDR1 is SGDLS and CDR2 is YYNGEE. For the CDR3, the DNA is TGTGCCAGCAGCGCTGGGGGCAGGTCCTACAATGAGCAGTTCTTC. Translated: CASSAGGRSYNEQFF.

The chain carries TRBV11-2 and TRBJ2-1; 12 bases match TRBD2. CDR3 size: 15 residues. V trimming: 4 bases; J trimming: 3 bases; junction bases outside the gene matches: 1. Germline V gene data show CDR1 as SGHAT and CDR2 as FQNNGV. The CDR3 DNA reads TGTGCCAGCAGCTCTAGCGGGAGGGTCTACAATGAGCAGTTCTTC. As protein: CASSSSGRVYNEQFF.

This clone was observed a single time. The chain couples TRBV5-1 to TRBJ2-3, with D perhaps matching TRBD1 (5 bases). Germline CDR1 reads SGHRS; CDR2 reads YFSETQ. Trimming removed 2 bases from V and 3 bases from J, with 10 bases in between. The CDR3 sequence is 14 residues long. The CDR3 coding sequence is TGCGCCAGCAGCTTTGTTGCAGGGACAGATACGCAGTATTTT. Its protein product is CASSFVAGTDTQYF.

The chain links TRBV28 to TRBJ2-7, with a tentative D call TRBD2 (7 bases). CDR1 and CDR2 (germline): MDHEN, SYDVKM. Trimming stripped 7 bases from V and 2 bases from J, with 18 bases between. CDR3 length: 15 residues. The CDR3 region is CASTTGTKGAYEQYF. Written as DNA, the CDR3 is TGTGCCAGCACGACCGGGACTAAGGGGGCCTACGAGCAGTACTTC.

The chain joins TRBV14 to TRBJ2-2; D is ambiguous. V lost 0 bases to trimming and J lost 8 bases, with 4 bases between them. This CDR3 comprises 12 residues. Looked up from germline, CDR1 is SGHDN and CDR2 is FVKESK. The CDR3 here is CASSQDLGELFF. CDR3 DNA sequence: TGTGCCAGCAGCCAAGATCTAGGGGAGCTGTTTTTT.

In its sample, this clone was seen once. CDR3 sequence: CASSLQGGVYNEQFF. CDR3 bases: TGTGCCAGCAGTTTGCAGGGGGGAGTATACAATGAGCAGTTCTTC. This chain connects TRBV28 to TRBJ2-1, with D possibly matching TRBD1 (7 bases). The V gene lost 3 bases and the J gene lost 4 bases, with 13 bases spanning the gap. Germline V gene sequence: CDR1 MDHEN, CDR2 SYDVKM. This CDR3 is built from 15 residues.

This chain connects TRBV28 to TRBJ2-7; TRBD1 might be the D (9 bases). Germline values: CDR1 MDHEN, CDR2 SYDVKM. Trimming stripped 7 bases from V and 1 base from J, with 17 bases between. The CDR3 consists of 15 residues. The DNA of the CDR3 is TGTGCCAGCACCCCGGGGGGGACAGGGTCCTACGAGCAGTACTTC. This sequence encodes CASTPGGTGSYEQYF.

The chain is built from TRBV5-1 and TRBJ1-2; 9 positions match TRBD1. The CDR3 runs 18 residues. CDR1 and CDR2 from the germline V gene are SGHRS and YFSETQ. J lost 3 bases, V lost 3 bases, and 15 bases had no gene match. CDR3 residues: CASSSEGTGFRLDYGYTF. CDR3 nucleotides: TGCGCCAGCAGCTCGGAAGGGACAGGGTTCCGCCTAGACTATGGCTACACCTTC.

The chain employs TRBV27 and TRBJ1-6; D is ambiguous. The V end lost 6 bases, the J end lost 0 bases, and 6 bases lay between the germline ends. This CDR3 is built from 14 residues. CDR1 and CDR2 from the germline V gene are MNHEY and SMNVEV (reference sequence). The CDR3 DNA is TGTGCCAGCAGGGGAGGCTCCTATAATTCACCCCTCCACTTT. Amino acids: CASRGGSYNSPLHF.

This chain links TRBV23-1 with TRBJ1-5, with a weak D call TRBD1 (6 bases). TRBV23-1 is an ORF for which the function is uncertain. The ends were cut back, 0 bases at V and 6 bases at J, with 15 bases in the middle. The CDR3 spans 16 residues. CDR3 nucleotides: TGCGCCAGCAGTCAATCTACAGGGAGGGTCGGTCAGCCCCAGCATTTT. Translating it yields CASSQSTGRVGQPQHF.

The sample holds a few counts of this clone. The chain links TRBV19 to TRBJ2-1; D could derive from TRBD1 or TRBD2 (5 bases each). The germline CDR1 and CDR2 sequences are LNHDA and SQIVND (reference sequence). The length of the CDR3 is 14 residues. V gave up 10 bases and J gave up 8 bases, with 21 bases separating them. CDR3 DNA: TGTGCCATTAGGGGCCCTGGAGGAAGCGATGAGCAGTTCTTC. Its translation: CAIRGPGGSDEQFF.